This T cell receptor beta chain is from a study of blood T cell repertoires in COVID-19. For the study at large: The origin of the acute and convalescent COVID-19 samples was the United States, Italy and Spain. PBMCs, B-cell-depleted T cells, or T cells provided the cDNA or gDNA that made up the material.

In the authors' workflow: Reference gene primer amplification in the assay estimated nucleated cell counts. TCRdb keeps only in-frame clones here, not all; method: immunoSEQ multiplex PCR. V and J calls and clone size are as listed in that table; D and trimming were resolved from the DNA. Seen here are some 89,000 clones, approximately 90% observed once, and the top ten hold 2% to 3%. This clone was detected a few times. The junction does not match germline at one end; this may be a read error. The sample taken for sequencing was peripheral blood. The sequence came from a man aged 50-60 years with acute or convalescent COVID-19.

The CDR3 sequence is CASSIAGWGVDGYTF. The CDR3 DNA reads as TGTGCCAGCAGCATAGCAGGATGGGGGGTCGATGGCTACACCTTC. This chain joins TRBV7-9 and TRBJ1-2, with D tentatively TRBD1 (5 bases). The CDR3 sequence is 15 residues long. Germline V gene sequence: CDR1 SEHNR, CDR2 FQNEAQ (reference sequence).